This T cell receptor (beta chain) was observed in a study of cytomegalovirus exposure and HLA in healthy donors. Overall study: Among the approximately 400 donors who were genotyped, about 80% fell in the genetic ancestry cluster that is associated with self-reported Caucasian donors. Overall study findings and caveats: Earlier results showed most TCR beta V segments being productive about 90% or about 30% of the time. Later on, an analysis showed TCR association rates differing by HLA locus, with DRB1 the most and HLA-C the fewest. Roughly uniform depth of sequencing across donors was assumed in presence/absence analyses.

PCR used 60 Vbeta primers and 13 Jbeta primers. TCRdb's table, derived via immunoSEQ multiplex PCR, lists solely in-frame clones and lacks some. The data hold tens of thousands of clones, with around three quarters observed a single time. Comments on this clone: The antigen is not known.

Germline lookup yields CDR1 MNHEY and CDR2 SMNVEV (reference sequence). The V gene lost 4 bases and the J gene lost 2 bases, with 5 bases spanning the gap. The CDR3 contains 12 residues. J is TRBJ1-2 and V is TRBV27; unclear D gene. Input material: PBMCs. This receptor was taken from a man aged 18 to 35 in good health and CMV-seropositive. The CDR3 nucleotides are TGTGCCAGCAGTTCGGGGAACTATGGCTACACCTTC. It specifies CASSSGNYGYTF.